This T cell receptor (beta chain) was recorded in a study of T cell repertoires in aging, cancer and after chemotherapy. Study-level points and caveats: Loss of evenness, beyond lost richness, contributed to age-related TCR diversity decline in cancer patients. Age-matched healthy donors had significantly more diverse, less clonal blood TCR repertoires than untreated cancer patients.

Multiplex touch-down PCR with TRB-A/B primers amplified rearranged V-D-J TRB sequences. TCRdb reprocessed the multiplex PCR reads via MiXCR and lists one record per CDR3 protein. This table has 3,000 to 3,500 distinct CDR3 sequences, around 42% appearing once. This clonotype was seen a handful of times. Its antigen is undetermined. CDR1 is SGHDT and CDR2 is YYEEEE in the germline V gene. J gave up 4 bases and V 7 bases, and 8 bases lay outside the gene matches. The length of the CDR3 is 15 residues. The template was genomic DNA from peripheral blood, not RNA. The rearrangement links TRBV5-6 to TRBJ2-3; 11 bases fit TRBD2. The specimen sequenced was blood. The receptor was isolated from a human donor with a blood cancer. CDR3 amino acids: CASFVAGGPSDTQYF. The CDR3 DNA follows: TGTGCCAGCTTCGTAGCGGGAGGGCCTTCAGATACGCAGTATTTT.